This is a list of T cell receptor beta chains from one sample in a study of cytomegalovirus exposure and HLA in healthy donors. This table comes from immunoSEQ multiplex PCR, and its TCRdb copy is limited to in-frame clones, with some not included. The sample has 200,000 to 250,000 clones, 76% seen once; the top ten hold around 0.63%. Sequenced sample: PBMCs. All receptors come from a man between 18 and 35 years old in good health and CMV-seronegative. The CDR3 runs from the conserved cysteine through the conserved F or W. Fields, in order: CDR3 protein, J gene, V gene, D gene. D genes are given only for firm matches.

CDR3 protein: CASIGRGEWGNQPQHF; J gene: TRBJ1-5; V gene: TRBV19; D gene: -
CDR3 protein: CASSLKLGQGIGYTF; J gene: TRBJ1-2; V gene: TRBV5-4; D gene: TRBD1
CDR3 protein: CAWSVSGGVGNTIYF; J gene: TRBJ1-3; V gene: TRBV30; D gene: -
CDR3 protein: CASSLYDSYNEQFF; J gene: TRBJ2-1; V gene: TRBV27; D gene: -
CDR3 protein: CASADRGNEKLFF; J gene: TRBJ1-4; V gene: TRBV28; D gene: TRBD1
CDR3 protein: CASSTGQPPNEKLFF; J gene: TRBJ1-4; V gene: TRBV19; D gene: -
CDR3 protein: CASRRGRDPYNEQFF; J gene: TRBJ2-1; V gene: TRBV6-1; D gene: -
CDR3 protein: CASSSRTSGTYEQYF; J gene: TRBJ2-7; V gene: TRBV7-2; D gene: TRBD2
CDR3 protein: CSSSRIRGLSFYTGELFF; J gene: TRBJ2-2; V gene: TRBV7-9; D gene: -
CDR3 protein: CASSGQGIYEQYF; J gene: TRBJ2-7; V gene: TRBV2; D gene: TRBD1
CDR3 protein: CASSQDETGQGRSPLHF; J gene: TRBJ1-6; V gene: TRBV4-1; D gene: TRBD1
CDR3 protein: CASSARAGVTDEQFF; J gene: TRBJ2-1; V gene: TRBV6-4; D gene: TRBD2
CDR3 protein: CACPTTGETEAFF; J gene: TRBJ1-1; V gene: TRBV30; D gene: TRBD1
CDR3 protein: CASSRGRGLNTEAFF; J gene: TRBJ1-1; V gene: TRBV7-6; D gene: -
CDR3 protein: CASTRLASGIAGYEQYF; J gene: TRBJ2-7; V gene: TRBV2; D gene: TRBD2
CDR3 protein: CSVELRFPYYGYTF; J gene: TRBJ1-2; V gene: TRBV29-1; D gene: -
CDR3 protein: CASRARTPPEAFF; J gene: TRBJ1-1; V gene: TRBV6-5; D gene: -
CDR3 protein: CASSYEGIGETQYF; J gene: TRBJ2-5; V gene: TRBV6-5; D gene: -
CDR3 protein: CAIRGGRTEKLFF; J gene: TRBJ1-4; V gene: TRBV10-3; D gene: TRBD1
CDR3 protein: CASSPGQGPYGYTF; J gene: TRBJ1-2; V gene: TRBV19; D gene: TRBD1
CDR3 protein: CSVDRGRNTEAFF; J gene: TRBJ1-1; V gene: TRBV29-1; D gene: TRBD1
CDR3 protein: CASRAATASNYGYTF; J gene: TRBJ1-2; V gene: TRBV6-5; D gene: -
CDR3 protein: CASSLGTGYYEQYF; J gene: TRBJ2-7; V gene: TRBV5-1; D gene: TRBD1